This entry is about one TCR beta chain. Its recognized antigen is unknown. No base-level quality is on record; no much larger clone is a single base apart. The data were obtained in a study of cytotoxic CD8 clonotypes in ibrutinib-treated CLL (dated by TCRdb to the early 2020s). Regarding the study in general: The cohort included around 16 treatment-naive and fewer than 12 relapsed/refractory patients; about 18 were IGHV unmutated. Partial responses were observed in roughly 25 patients and complete responses in 2; after a median follow-up of 68 months, remission was maintained in approximately 14 patients and progression was observed in around twelve. The response samples were drawn at a median of roughly twelve months into treatment, with a range of about 6 to 36 months. Samples averaged about 260,000 productive templates and more than 85,000 productive rearrangements. Longitudinal samples were available for about 30% of the 86 trial participants. Cryopreserved peripheral blood mononuclear cells were collected before treatment, at response, and at either disease progression or sustained remission. Patients were still on ibrutinib when every remission and progressive disease sample was collected. The investigation overall reported the following: Baseline clonality exceeded that of age-matched healthy donors and correlated strongly with circulating CD8+ T-cell counts. An increase in clonality was observed at ibrutinib response, with clonality remaining stable during sustained remission and falling back toward baseline at progression. Public clonotypes were rare and either shrank or stayed stable during treatment, and the rise in clonality at ibrutinib response reflected expansion of private clonotypes. Sampling times were not matched between patients in sustained remission and patients whose disease was progressing, and lymph node repertoires were not examined.

V is reduced by 5 bases and J by 7 bases, leaving a spacing of 9 bases between them. CDR1 and CDR2 are read off the germline V gene as SGHDN and FVKESK. Including the terminal cysteine and phenylalanine, the CDR3 comprises 13 residues. Only the CDR3 DNA is retained, 39 bases long and in frame from the first base. The time point label, read with the paper, signifies: about eleven months on ibrutinib. Approximately 2 micrograms of genomic DNA were extracted from cryopreserved PBMCs for TCR beta library preparation. High-throughput TCR beta sequencing was performed on longitudinal blood samples from CLL patients receiving ibrutinib monotherapy. Patients were enrolled in a phase 2 open-label single-center ibrutinib monotherapy trial. A MiSeq instrument was used for deep resolution sequencing, which targeted depths ranging from 1 in 1 million up to 1 in 200,000 T cells, with coverage averaging 10x for each clonotype. The immunoSEQ hsTCRB Kit was used to generate TCR beta libraries. Per the original workflow: The data were analyzed with ImmunoSEQ Analyzer and ImmunoSEQ Data Assistant, and V, D and J gene assignments followed IMGT definitions. Clonality, which ranges from 0 to 1, was calculated as one minus the normalized Shannon entropy of productive rearrangement frequencies. Only overrepresented clonotypes making up at least 0.05% of each patient's repertoire were included in the public clonotype analysis. About 13 age-matched healthy donor repertoires from immuneACCESS were used as controls for clonality. Imported from immuneACCESS, the table was reduced by TCRdb to in-frame sequences with V and J called. These copies leave out some clones; in studies compared against another copy, an unresolved V gene accounts for under half, and the cause of the remainder is not known. For V, J and clone size, that table is used; D and trimming come from the DNA. This sample holds roughly 100,000 clones; around 73% were observed only once. About 30% of the sample is taken by the ten largest.

The starting material was PBMCs, obtained after 12 months of ibrutinib treatment. This sequence was found in a human donor with chronic lymphocytic leukemia. The sequence is built from TRBV14 and TRBJ1-6, with the D segment identity uncertain. The CDR3 in this case is CASSFPGNSPLHF. The DNA sequence reads TGTGCCAGCAGCTTCCCGGGGAATTCACCCCTCCACTTT.